The clone carrying this T cell receptor beta chain was seen more than once but under ten times. No antigen is known for it. This sample was taken from a study of cytotoxic CD8 clonotypes in ibrutinib-treated CLL. For the study at large: Once treatment had gone on for a median of roughly eleven months, range 6 to 36, response samples were drawn. Study-wide points: Sustained-remission and progressing patients had unequal sampling times.

The assay was immunoSEQ multiplex PCR, and TCRdb's table has in-frame clones only and misses some. The table shows about 310,000 clones, with around four fifths occurring only once. V trimming: 0 bases; J trimming: 5 bases; junction bases outside the gene matches: 8. Germline V CDR1 and CDR2: SGHNT, YYREEE (reference sequence). This CDR3 is 15 amino acids long. The specimen comprised PBMCs, sampled before ibrutinib treatment. The chain uses TRBV5-4 and TRBJ2-7; 7 bases map to TRBD1. The receptor's source is a human donor with chronic lymphocytic leukemia. CDR3 nucleotides: TGTGCCAGCAGCTTGGCCCGACAGGGTGGCAACGAGCAGTACTTC. Amino acids: CASSLARQGGNEQYF. The whole variable domain, filled in from reference TRBV5-4 and TRBJ2-7, reads ETGVTQSPTHLIKTRGQQVTLRCSSQSGHNTVSWYQQALGQGPQFIFQYYREEENGRGNFPPRFSGLQFPNYSSELNVNALELDDSALYLCASSLARQGGNEQYFGPGTRLTVT.